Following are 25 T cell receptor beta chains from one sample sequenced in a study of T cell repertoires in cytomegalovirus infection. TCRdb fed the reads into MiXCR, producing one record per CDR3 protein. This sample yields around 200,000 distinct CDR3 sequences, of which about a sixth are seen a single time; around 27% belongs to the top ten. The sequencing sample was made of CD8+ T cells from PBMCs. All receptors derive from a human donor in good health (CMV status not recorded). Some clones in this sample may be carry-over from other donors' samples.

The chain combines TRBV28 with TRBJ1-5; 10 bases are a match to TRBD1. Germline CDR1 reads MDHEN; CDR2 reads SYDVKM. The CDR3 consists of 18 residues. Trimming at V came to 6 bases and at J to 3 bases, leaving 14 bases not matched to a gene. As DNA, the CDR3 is TGTGCCAGCAGATCACATCACGGGACAGGGGTCTTCAATCAGCCCCAGCATTTT. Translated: CASRSHHGTGVFNQPQHF.

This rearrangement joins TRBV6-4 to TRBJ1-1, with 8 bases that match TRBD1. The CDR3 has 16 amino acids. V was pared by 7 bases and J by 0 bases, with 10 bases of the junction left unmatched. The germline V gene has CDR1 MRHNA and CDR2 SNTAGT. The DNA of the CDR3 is TGTGCCAGCACCGACAAAAACAGGGGGATGAACACTGAAGCTTTCTTT. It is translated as CASTDKNRGMNTEAFF.

The CDR3 loop reads CASSPGAGEQYF. The CDR3, as DNA: TGTGCCAGCAGCCCAGGGGCCGGCGAGCAGTACTTC. This chain joins TRBV7-2 and TRBJ2-7; maybe TRBD1 (6 bases). The CDR3 spans 12 residues. The V gene's germline CDR1 is SGHTA and CDR2 FQGNSA. Deletions cut 5 bases from V and 6 bases from J, with 11 bases between.

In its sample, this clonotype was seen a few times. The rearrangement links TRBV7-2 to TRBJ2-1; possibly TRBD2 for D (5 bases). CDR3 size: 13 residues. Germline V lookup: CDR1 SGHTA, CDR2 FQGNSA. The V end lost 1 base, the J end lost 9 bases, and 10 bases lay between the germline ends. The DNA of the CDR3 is TGTGCCAGCAGCTTAGGGTCTAGCATTGAGCAGTTCTTC. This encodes CASSLGSSIEQFF.

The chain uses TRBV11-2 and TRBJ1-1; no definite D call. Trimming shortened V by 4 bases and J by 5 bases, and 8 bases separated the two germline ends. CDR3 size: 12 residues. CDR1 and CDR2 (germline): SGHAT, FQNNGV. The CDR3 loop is CASSSRWTEAFF. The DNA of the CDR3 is TGTGCCAGCAGCTCCCGGTGGACTGAAGCTTTCTTT.

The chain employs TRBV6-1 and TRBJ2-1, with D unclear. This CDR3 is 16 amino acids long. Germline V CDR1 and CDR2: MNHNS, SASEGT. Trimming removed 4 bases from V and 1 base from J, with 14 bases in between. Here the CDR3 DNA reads TGTGCCAGCAGTGGAGAGTTCCAGTCGTCCTACAATGAGCAGTTCTTC. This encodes CASSGEFQSSYNEQFF.

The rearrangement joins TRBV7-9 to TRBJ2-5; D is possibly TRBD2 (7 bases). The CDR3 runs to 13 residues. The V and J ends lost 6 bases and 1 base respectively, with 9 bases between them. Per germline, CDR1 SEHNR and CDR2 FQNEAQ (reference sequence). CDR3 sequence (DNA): TGTGCCAGCAGGGGGGGGCTCCAAGAGACCCAGTACTTC. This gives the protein CASRGGLQETQYF.

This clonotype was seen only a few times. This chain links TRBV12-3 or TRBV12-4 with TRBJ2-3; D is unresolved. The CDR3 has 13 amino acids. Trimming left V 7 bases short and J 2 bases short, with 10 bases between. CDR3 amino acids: CASTLAITDTQYF. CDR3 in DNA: TGTGCCAGCACCTTGGCCATCACAGATACGCAGTATTTT.

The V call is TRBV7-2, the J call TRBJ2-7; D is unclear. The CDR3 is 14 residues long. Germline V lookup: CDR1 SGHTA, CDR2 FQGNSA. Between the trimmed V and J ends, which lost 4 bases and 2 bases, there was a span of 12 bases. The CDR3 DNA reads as TGTGCCAGCAGCTCCCACGACCGGGCCTACGAGCAGTACTTC. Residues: CASSSHDRAYEQYF.

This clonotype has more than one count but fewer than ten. The CDR3 bases are TGTGCCAGCAGCTTTTCGGGGCTTTCCTACAATGAGCAGTTCTTC. Protein sequence: CASSFSGLSYNEQFF. The gene calls are TRBV7-8 and TRBJ2-1; the D gene could be TRBD1 or TRBD2 (5 bases each). Germline V gives CDR1 SGHVS, CDR2 FQNEAQ. The CDR3 has 15 residues. V dropped 3 bases and J dropped 1 base, with 10 bases sitting between them.

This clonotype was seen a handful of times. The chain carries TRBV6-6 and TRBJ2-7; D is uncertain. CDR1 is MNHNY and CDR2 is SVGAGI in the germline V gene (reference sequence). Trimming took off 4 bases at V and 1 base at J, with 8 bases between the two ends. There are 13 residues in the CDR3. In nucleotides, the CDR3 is TGTGCCAGCAGTTCGGAGTTTTCCTACGAGCAGTACTTC. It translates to CASSSEFSYEQYF.

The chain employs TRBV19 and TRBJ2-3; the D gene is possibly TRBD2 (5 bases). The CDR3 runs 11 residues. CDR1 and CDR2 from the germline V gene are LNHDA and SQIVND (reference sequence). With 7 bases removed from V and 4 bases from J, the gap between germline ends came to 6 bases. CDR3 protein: CASMRADTQYF. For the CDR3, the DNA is TGTGCCAGTATGAGGGCAGATACGCAGTATTTT. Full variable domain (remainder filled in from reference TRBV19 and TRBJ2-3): DGGITQSPKYLFRKEGQNVTLSCEQNLNHDAMYWYRQDPGQGLRLIYYSQIVNDFQKGDIAEGYSVSREKKESFPLTVTSAQKNPTAFYLCASMRADTQYFGPGTRLTVL.

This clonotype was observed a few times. The CDR3 region has the DNA TGCAGCGTTGAAGGGTATGCCACTGAAGCTTTCTTT. This sequence encodes CSVEGYATEAFF. The chain combines TRBV29-1 with TRBJ1-1; D gene uncertain. In germline, CDR1 is SQVTM, CDR2 ANQGSEA. The CDR3 spans 12 residues. Trimming took 1 base from V and 4 from J, leaving 7 bases between them.

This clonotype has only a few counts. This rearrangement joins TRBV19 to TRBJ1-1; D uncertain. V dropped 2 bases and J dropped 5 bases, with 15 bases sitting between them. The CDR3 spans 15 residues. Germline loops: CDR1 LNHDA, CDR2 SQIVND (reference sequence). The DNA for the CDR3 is TGTGCCAGTAGTATAAGTCTTACGTGGGGAACTGAAGCTTTCTTT. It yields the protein CASSISLTWGTEAFF.

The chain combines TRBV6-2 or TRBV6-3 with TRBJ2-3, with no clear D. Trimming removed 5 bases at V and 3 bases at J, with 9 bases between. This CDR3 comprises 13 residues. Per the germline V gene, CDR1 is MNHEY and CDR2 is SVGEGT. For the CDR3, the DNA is TGTGCCAGCAGTCCTAGGGAAACAGATACGCAGTATTTT. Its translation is CASSPRETDTQYF.

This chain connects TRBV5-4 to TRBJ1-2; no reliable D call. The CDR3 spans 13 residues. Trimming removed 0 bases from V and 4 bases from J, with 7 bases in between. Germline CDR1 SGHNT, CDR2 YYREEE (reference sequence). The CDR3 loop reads CASSLDSSYGYTF. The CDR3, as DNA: TGTGCCAGCAGCTTGGACAGCTCCTATGGCTACACCTTC.

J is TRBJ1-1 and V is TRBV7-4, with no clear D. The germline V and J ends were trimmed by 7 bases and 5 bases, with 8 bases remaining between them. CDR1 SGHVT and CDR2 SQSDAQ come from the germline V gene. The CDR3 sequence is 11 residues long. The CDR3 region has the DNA TGTGCCAGCACCCGGAGGACTGAAGCTTTCTTT. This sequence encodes CASTRRTEAFF.

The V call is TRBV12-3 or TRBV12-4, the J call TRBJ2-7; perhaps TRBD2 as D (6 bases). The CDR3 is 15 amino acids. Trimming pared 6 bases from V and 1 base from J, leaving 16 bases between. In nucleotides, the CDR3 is TGTGCCAGCAGCCCCTTTGGAGGGTTGTCCTACGAGCAGTACTTC. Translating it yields CASSPFGGLSYEQYF.

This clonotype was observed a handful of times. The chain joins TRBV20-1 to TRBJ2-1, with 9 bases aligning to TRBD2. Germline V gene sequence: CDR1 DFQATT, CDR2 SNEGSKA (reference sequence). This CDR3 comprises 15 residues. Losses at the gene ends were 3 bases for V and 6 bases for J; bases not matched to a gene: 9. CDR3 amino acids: CSARDVAGVFNEQFF. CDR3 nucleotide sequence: TGCAGTGCTAGGGATGTAGCGGGGGTATTCAATGAGCAGTTCTTC.

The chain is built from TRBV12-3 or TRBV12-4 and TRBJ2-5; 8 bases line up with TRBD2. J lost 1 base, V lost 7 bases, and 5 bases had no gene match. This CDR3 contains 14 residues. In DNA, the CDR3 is TGTGCCAGCACTTTGGGGACTAGCCAAGAGACCCAGTACTTC. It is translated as CASTLGTSQETQYF.

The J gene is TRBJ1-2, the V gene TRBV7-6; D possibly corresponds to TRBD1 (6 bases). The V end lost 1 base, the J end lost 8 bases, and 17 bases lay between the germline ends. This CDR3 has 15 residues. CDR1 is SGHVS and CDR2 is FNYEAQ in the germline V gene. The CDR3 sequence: CASSLDGQGLRGYTF. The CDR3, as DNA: TGTGCCAGCAGCTTAGACGGGCAGGGGCTCCGGGGCTACACCTTC.

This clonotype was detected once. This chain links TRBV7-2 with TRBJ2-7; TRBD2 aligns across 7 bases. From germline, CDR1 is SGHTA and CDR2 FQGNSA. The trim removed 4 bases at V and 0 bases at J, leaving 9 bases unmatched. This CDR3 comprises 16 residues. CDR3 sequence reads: CASSSSGRRNSYEQYF. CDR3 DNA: TGTGCCAGCAGCTCTAGCGGACGACGGAACTCCTACGAGCAGTACTTC.

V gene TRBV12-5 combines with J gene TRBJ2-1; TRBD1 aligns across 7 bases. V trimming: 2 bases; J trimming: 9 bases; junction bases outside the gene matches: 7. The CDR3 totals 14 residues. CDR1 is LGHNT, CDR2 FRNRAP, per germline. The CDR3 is CASGLPITGAEQFF. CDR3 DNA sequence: TGTGCTAGTGGTTTGCCCATCACAGGGGCTGAGCAGTTCTTC.

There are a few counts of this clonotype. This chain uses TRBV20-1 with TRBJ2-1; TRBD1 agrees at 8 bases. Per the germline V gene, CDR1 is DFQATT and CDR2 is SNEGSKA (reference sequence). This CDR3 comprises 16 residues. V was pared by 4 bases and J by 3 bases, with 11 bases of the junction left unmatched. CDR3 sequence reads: CSAISPQGVDYNEQFF. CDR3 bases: TGCAGTGCTATCTCGCCACAGGGGGTAGACTACAATGAGCAGTTCTTC.

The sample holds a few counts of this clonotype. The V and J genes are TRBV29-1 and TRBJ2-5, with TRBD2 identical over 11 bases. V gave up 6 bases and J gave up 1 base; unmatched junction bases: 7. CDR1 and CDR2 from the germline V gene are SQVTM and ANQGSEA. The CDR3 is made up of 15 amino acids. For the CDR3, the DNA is TGCAGCGTGGGCCTGGGGACTAGCGGCCAAGAGACCCAGTACTTC. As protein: CSVGLGTSGQETQYF.